This paragraph covers one T cell receptor (beta chain) sequence. This entry comes from a study of cytotoxic CD8 clonotypes in ibrutinib-treated CLL. The repertoire was sequenced with immunoSEQ multiplex PCR; TCRdb's copy has only in-frame clones and lacks some. The sample contains almost 45,000 clones, almost 70% of which appear only once. Germline lookup yields CDR1 SGHRS and CDR2 YFSETQ. V dropped 0 bases and J dropped 0 bases, with 7 bases sitting between them. The CDR3 sequence is 16 residues long. The sequence came from a human donor with chronic lymphocytic leukemia. J is TRBJ2-6 and V is TRBV5-1; no reliable D call. The specimen was PBMCs, collected after 12 months of ibrutinib treatment. The CDR3 protein is CASSLGHTSGANVLTF. Written as DNA, the CDR3 is TGCGCCAGCAGCTTGGGACACACCTCTGGGGCCAACGTCCTGACTTTC. The full variable domain, rest sourced from reference TRBV5-1 and TRBJ2-6, is KAGVTQTPRYLIKTRGQQVTLSCSPISGHRSVSWYQQTPGQGLQFLFEYFSETQRNKGNFPGRFSGRQFSNSRSEMNVSTLELGDSALYLCASSLGHTSGANVLTFGAGSRLTVL.